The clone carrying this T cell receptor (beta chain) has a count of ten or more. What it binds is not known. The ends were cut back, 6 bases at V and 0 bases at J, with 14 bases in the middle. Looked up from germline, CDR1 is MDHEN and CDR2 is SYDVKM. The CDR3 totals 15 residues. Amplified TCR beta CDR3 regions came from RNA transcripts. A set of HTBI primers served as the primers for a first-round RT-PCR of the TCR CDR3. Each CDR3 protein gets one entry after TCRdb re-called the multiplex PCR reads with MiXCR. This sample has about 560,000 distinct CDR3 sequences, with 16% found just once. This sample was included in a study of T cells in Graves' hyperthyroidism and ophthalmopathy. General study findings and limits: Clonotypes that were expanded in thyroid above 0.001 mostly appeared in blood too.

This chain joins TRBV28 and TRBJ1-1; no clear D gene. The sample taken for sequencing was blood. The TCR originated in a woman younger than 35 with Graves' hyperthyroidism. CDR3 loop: CASRRMTPLNTEAFF. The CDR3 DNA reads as TGTGCCAGCAGACGCATGACTCCTTTGAACACTGAAGCTTTCTTT.